This T cell receptor beta chain was documented in a study of T cell repertoires in cytomegalovirus infection. About the study: Carrying CMV and the relevant HLA type showed in public TCR beta signatures. Overall study findings and caveats: Pooled public TCR beta family frequency picked out CMV carriers with the relevant HLA. What dominated the ex vivo response were HLA-C-restricted CMV-specific TCR beta clonotypes.

This clonotype showed up many times. The antigen remains unidentified. In germline, CDR1 is SGHTA, CDR2 FQGNSA. Trimming left V 1 base short and J 2 bases short, with 12 bases between. This CDR3 has 16 amino acids. TCRdb recomputed calls from the reads with MiXCR, one row per CDR3 protein. The table has roughly 130,000 distinct CDR3 sequences, less than 9.5% seen once; the top ten hold about 9.4%. V gene TRBV7-2 combines with J gene TRBJ1-3; D remains ambiguous. The sequence came from a human donor in good health (CMV status not recorded). Some clones in this sample may be carry-over from other donors' samples. What was sequenced was PBMCs. The CDR3 sequence is CASSLELVVAGNTIYF. In nucleotides, the CDR3 is TGTGCCAGCAGCTTAGAGTTAGTCGTGGCTGGAAACACCATATATTTT.